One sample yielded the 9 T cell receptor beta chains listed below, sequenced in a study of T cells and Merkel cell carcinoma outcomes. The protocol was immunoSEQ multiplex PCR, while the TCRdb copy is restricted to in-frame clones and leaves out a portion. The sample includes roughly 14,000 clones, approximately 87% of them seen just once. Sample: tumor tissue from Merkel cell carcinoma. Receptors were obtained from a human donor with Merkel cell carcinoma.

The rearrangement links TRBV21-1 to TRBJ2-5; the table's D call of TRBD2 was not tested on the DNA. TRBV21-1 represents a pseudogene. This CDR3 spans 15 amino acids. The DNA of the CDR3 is TGTGCCAGCAGCAAAAGCCAAGCGGGACGAGAGACCCAGTACTTC. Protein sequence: CASSKSQAGRETQYF.

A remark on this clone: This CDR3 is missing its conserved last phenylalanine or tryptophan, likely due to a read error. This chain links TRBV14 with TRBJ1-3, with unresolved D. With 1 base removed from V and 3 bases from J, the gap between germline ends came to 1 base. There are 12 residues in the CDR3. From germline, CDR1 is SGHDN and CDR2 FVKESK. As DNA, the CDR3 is TGTGCCAGCAGCCAAGGTGGAAACACCATATATGTT. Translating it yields CASSQGGNTIYV.

The CDR3 spells CALSTQSSYNSPLHF. CDR3 DNA sequence: TGTGCCCTTAGCACCCAAAGCTCCTATAATTCACCCCTCCACTTT. The chain recombines TRBV30 with TRBJ1-6, with unresolved D. Trimming removed 8 bases at V and 0 bases at J, with 14 bases between. This CDR3 region has 15 residues. Germline CDR1 and CDR2: GTSNPN and SVGIG (reference sequence).

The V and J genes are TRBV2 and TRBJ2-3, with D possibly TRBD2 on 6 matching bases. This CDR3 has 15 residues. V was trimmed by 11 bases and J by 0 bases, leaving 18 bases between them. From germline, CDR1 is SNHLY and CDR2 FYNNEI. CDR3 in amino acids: CAGRRASASTDTQYF. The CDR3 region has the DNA TGTGCCGGCCGGCGGGCTAGCGCTAGCACAGATACGCAGTATTTT.

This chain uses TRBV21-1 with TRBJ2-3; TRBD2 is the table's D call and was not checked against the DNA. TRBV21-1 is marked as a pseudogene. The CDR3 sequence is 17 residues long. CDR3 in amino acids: CASSKEGEEISTDTQYF. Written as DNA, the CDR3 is TGTGCCAGCAGCAAAGAAGGAGAAGAGATTAGCACAGATACGCAGTATTTT.

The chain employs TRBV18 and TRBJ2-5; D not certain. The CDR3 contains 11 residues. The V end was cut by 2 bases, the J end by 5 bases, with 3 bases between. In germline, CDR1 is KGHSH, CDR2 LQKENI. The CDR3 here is CASSPSETQYF. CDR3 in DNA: TGTGCCAGCTCACCAAGCGAGACCCAGTACTTC.

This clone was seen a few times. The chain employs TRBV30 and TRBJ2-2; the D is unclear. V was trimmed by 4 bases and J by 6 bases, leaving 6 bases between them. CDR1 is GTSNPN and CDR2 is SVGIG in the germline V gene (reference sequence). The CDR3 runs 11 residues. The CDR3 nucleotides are TGTGCCTGGACAGTTTCCGGGGAGCTGTTTTTT. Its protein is CAWTVSGELFF.

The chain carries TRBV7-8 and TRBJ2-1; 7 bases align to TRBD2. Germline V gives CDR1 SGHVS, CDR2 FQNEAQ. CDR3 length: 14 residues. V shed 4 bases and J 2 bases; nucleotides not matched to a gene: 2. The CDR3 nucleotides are TGTGCCAGCAGCTCGGGGGGAACCTACAATGAGCAGTTCTTC. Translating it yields CASSSGGTYNEQFF.

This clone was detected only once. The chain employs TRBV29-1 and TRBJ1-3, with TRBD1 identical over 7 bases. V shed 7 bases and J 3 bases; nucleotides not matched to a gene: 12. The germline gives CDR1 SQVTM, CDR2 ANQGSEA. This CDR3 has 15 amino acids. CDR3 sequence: CSARGAGGYGNTIYF. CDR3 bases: TGCAGCGCCCGTGGGGCAGGGGGTTATGGAAACACCATATATTTT.